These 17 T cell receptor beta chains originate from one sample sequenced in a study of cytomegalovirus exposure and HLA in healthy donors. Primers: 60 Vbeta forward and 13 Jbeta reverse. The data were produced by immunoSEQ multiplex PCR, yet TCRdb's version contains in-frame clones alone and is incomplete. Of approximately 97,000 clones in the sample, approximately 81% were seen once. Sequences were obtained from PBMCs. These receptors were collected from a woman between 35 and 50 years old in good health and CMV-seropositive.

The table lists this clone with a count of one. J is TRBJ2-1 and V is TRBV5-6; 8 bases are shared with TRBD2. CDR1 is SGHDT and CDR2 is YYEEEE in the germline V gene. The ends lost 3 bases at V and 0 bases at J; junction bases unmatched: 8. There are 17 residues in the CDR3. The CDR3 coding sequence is TGTGCCAGCAGCTCAGGGACTAGAGGGACCTCCTACAATGAGCAGTTCTTC. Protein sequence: CASSSGTRGTSYNEQFF.

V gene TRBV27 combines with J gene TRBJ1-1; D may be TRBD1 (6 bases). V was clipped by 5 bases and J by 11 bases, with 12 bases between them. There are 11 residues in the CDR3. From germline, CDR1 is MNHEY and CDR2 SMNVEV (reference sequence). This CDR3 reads CASSGQGNAFF. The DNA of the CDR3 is TGTGCCAGCAGTGGTCAGGGGAACGCTTTCTTT.

In DNA form, the CDR3 reads TGTGCCAGCAGCTTAGGCCTAGCGGGAGTCTACGAGCAGTACTTC. Its protein is CASSLGLAGVYEQYF. This chain connects TRBV7-9 to TRBJ2-7; 10 bases agree with TRBD2. Trimming at V came to 1 base and at J to 3 bases, leaving 3 bases not matched to a gene. The CDR3 has 15 residues. Germline loops: CDR1 SEHNR, CDR2 FQNEAQ (reference sequence).

CDR3 DNA sequence: TGTGCCAGCAGTTACTCAGGGGGCGGAAAAGAGACCCAGTACTTC. Protein product: CASSYSGGGKETQYF. This chain connects TRBV6-5 to TRBJ2-5; 7 nucleotides align to TRBD1. V lost 0 bases to trimming and J lost 3 bases; unmatched junction nucleotides: 4. This CDR3 region has 15 residues. CDR1 is MNHEY and CDR2 is SVGAGI in the germline V gene.

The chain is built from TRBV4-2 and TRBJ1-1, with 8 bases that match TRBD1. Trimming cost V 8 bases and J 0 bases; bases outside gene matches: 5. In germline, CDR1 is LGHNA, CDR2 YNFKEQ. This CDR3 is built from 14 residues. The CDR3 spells CASGDRRMNTEAFF. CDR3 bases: TGTGCCAGCGGGGACAGGAGAATGAACACTGAAGCTTTCTTT.

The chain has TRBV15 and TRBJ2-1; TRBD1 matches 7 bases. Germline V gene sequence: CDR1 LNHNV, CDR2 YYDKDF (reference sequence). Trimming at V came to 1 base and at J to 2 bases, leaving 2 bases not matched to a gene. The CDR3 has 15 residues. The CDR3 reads CATSRGDRAYNEQFF. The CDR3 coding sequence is TGTGCCACCAGCAGAGGTGACAGGGCCTACAATGAGCAGTTCTTC.

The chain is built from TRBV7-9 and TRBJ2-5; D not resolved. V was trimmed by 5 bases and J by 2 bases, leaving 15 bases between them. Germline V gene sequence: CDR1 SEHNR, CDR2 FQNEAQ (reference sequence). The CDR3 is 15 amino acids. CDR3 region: CASSPLWAGQETQYF. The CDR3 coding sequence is TGTGCCAGCAGCCCCCTCTGGGCAGGACAAGAGACCCAGTACTTC.

In nucleotides, the CDR3 is TGCGCCAGCAGACTAGCGGGTTACAATGAGCAGTTCTTC. The encoded protein is CASRLAGYNEQFF. The chain employs TRBV10-2 and TRBJ2-1, with 9 bases lining up with TRBD2. The germline CDR1 and CDR2 sequences are WSHSY and SAAADI. The CDR3 spans 13 residues. V shed 6 bases, J shed 4 bases, and the junction held 1 base outside the gene matches.

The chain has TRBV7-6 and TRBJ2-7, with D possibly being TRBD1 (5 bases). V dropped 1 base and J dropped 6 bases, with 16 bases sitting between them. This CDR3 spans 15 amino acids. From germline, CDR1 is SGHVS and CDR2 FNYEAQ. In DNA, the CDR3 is TGTGCCAGCAGCTTAGAGGCCAGGGCTACTGGCGAGCAGTACTTC. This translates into CASSLEARATGEQYF.

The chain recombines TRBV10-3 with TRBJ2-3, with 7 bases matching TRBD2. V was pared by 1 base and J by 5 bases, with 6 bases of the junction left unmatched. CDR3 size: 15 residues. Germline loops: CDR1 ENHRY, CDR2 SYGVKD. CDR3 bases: TGTGCCATCAGTGAGTACAGGACTAGTATAGATACGCAGTATTTT. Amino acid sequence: CAISEYRTSIDTQYF.

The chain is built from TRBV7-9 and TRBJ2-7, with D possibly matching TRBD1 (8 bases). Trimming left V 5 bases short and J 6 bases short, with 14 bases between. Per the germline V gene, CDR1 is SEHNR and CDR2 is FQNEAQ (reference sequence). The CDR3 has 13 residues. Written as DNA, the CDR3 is TGTGCCAGCAGCCGAACAGGGGGGGGCGAGCAGTACTTC. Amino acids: CASSRTGGGEQYF. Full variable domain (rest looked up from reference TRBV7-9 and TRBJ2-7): DTGVSQNPRHKITKRGQNVTFRCDPISEHNRLYWYRQTLGQGPEFLTYFQNEAQLEKSRLLSDRFSAERPKGSFSTLEIQRTEQGDSAMYLCASSRTGGGEQYFGPGTRLTVT.

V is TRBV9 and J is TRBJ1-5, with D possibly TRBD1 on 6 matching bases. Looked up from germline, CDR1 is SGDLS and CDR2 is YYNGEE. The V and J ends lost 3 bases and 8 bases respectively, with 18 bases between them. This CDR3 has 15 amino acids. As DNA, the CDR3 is TGTGCCAGCAGCGCCCTCGGGGGGAAGGGGGAGCCCCAGCATTTT. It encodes CASSALGGKGEPQHF.

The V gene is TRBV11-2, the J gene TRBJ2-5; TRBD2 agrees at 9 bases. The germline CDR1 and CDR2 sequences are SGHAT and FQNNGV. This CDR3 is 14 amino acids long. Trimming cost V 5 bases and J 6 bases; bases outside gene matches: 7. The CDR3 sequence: CASSPLAGRQTQYF. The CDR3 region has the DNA TGTGCCAGCAGCCCCCTAGCGGGAAGACAGACCCAGTACTTC.

In DNA, the CDR3 is TGTGCCAGCAGTGAAGGAGGAGGCCAGTCGTACGAGCAGTACTTC. It specifies CASSEGGGQSYEQYF. This chain connects TRBV6-1 to TRBJ2-7, with D possibly TRBD2 on 5 matching bases. The V gene lost 1 base and the J gene lost 4 bases, with 14 bases spanning the gap. CDR3 length: 15 amino acids. The germline gives CDR1 MNHNS, CDR2 SASEGT.

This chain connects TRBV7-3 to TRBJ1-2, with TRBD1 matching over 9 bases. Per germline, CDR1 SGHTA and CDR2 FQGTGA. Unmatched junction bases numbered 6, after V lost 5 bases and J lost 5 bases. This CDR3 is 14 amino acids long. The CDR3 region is CASSLGQGNYGYTF. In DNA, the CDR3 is TGTGCCAGCAGCCTTGGACAGGGGAATTATGGCTACACCTTC.

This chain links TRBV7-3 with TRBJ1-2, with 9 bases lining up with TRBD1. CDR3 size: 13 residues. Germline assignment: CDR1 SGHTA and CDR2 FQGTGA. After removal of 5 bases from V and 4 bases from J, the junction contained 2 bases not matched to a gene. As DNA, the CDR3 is TGTGCCAGCAGCATGACAGGGGGCTATGGCTACACCTTC. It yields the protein CASSMTGGYGYTF.

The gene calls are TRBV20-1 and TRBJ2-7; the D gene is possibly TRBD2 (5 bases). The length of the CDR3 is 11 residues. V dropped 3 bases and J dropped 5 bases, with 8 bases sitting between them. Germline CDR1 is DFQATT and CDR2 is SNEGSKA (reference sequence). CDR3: CSASLAHEQYF. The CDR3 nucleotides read TGCAGTGCTAGCCTAGCTCACGAGCAGTACTTC.